The rows below give T cell receptor beta chains drawn from one sample of a study of post-analysis software for immune sequencing data. Each CDR3 protein gets one entry after TCRdb re-called the PCR reads with MiXCR. Of fewer than 850,000 distinct CDR3 sequences listed, just under 30% are singletons. The sample comprised blood. The receptors here all came from a girl under 18 with multiple sclerosis. CDR3s include the opening cysteine and the closing phenylalanine or tryptophan. Fields, in order: J gene, D gene, V gene, clone size, CDR3 DNA, CDR3 protein. D genes are given only for firm matches. The size entry is marked missing in some rows and otherwise reads once, few, many or a size class.

>TRBJ1-1|.|TRBV14|.
TGTGCCAGCAGCCCGTACATGAACACTGAAGCTTTCTTT
CASSPYMNTEAFF
>TRBJ2-1|.|TRBV28|.
TGTGCCAGCAGTGCAGTAGCGGTCGGGCAGTTCTTC
CASSAVAVGQFF
>TRBJ1-4|.|TRBV12-3/TRBV12-4|few
TGTGCCAGCAGTCCCGGCCTCGGGAGTGAAAAACTGTTTTTT
CASSPGLGSEKLFF
>TRBJ1-6|.|TRBV4-2|.
TGTGCCAGCAGCCAAGAATCCGGGACCTATAATTCACCCCTCCACTTT
CASSQESGTYNSPLHF
>TRBJ1-4|.|TRBV4-1|.
TGCGCCAGCAGCCAGCAGGGACGTTTGTGGGAAAAACTGTTTTTT
CASSQQGRLWEKLFF
>TRBJ1-1|.|TRBV7-2|.
TGTGCCAGCAGTATTTCTCCTATCGGGACCTTGGACACTGAAGCTTTCTTT
CASSISPIGTLDTEAFF
>TRBJ2-1|.|TRBV28|.
TGTGCCAGCAGTTTATTAGTCCAGGGTGGATCCTACAATGAGCAGTTCTTC
CASSLLVQGGSYNEQFF
>TRBJ2-1|.|TRBV5-1|.
TGCGCCAGCAGCTTGGTGTTGGATGAGCAGTTCTTC
CASSLVLDEQFF
>TRBJ2-1|.|TRBV5-1|few
TGCGCCAGCAGCTTGTTATTGGGGGGAAGCGTACACAATGAGCAGTTCTTC
CASSLLLGGSVHNEQFF
>TRBJ1-1|.|TRBV12-3/TRBV12-4|few
TGTGCCAGCAGTTTGACGGCGGAACGGGGTGAAGCTTTCTTT
CASSLTAERGEAFF
>TRBJ2-2|TRBD2|TRBV2|.
TGTGCCAGCACTGGGACTAGCGGGAGCGGCGGGGAGCTGTTTTTT
CASTGTSGSGGELFF
>TRBJ2-5|TRBD2|TRBV20-1|.
TGCAGTGCGACCGAACTTAAGGGACTAGCGGACCAAGAGACCCAGTACTTC
CSATELKGLADQETQYF
>TRBJ2-3|TRBD2|TRBV28|few
TGTGCCAGCAGTTCCCTTCTTGGACTAGCGGGAGGGCCATCCCAGAGCACAGATACGCAGTATTTT
CASSSLLGLAGGPSQSTDTQYF
>TRBJ1-5|.|TRBV6-2/TRBV6-3|.
TGTGCCAGCAGTTACGAAGTCCCGTCGGCCCAGCATTTT
CASSYEVPSAQHF
>TRBJ1-2|.|TRBV20-1|.
TGCAGTGCTAGTGGGCAGGGAGGTGCAGAGGACTATGGCTACACCTTC
CSASGQGGAEDYGYTF
>TRBJ1-1|.|TRBV7-2|.
TGTGCCAGCAGCTTCTCAGGGGCGCTACTGAACACTGAAGCTTTCTTT
CASSFSGALLNTEAFF
>TRBJ2-3|.|TRBV5-1|few
TGCGCCAGTCTCATGGGGACCGCCGGGGGCACAGATACGCAGTATTTT
CASLMGTAGGTDTQYF
>TRBJ2-6|TRBD1|TRBV9|.
TGTGCCAGCAGCGGTCAGGGGGTAGGGGCCAACGTCCTGACTTTC
CASSGQGVGANVLTF
>TRBJ2-4|TRBD1|TRBV20-1|.
TGCAGTGCTTTCGACAGGGGGAACATTCAGTACTTC
CSAFDRGNIQYF
>TRBJ1-1|.|TRBV29-1|.
TGCAGCGTTGATCGACAGGCTGAAGCTTTCTTT
CSVDRQAEAFF
>TRBJ2-7|TRBD1|TRBV27|.
TGTGCCAGCAGGAGCCGGGACAGGGGAGGTGCCCAATCCTACGAGCAGTACTTC
CASRSRDRGGAQSYEQYF
>TRBJ2-7|.|TRBV7-9|.
TGTGCCAGCAGCGAAGGACCGTCAGGCGAGCAGTACTTC
CASSEGPSGEQYF
>TRBJ2-1|TRBD1|TRBV12-3/TRBV12-4|many
TGTGCCAGCAGTCGGGGACAGGGAACCTACAATGAGCAGTTCTTC
CASSRGQGTYNEQFF
>TRBJ2-1|.|TRBV25-1|.
TGTGCCAGCAGTGAAGGTTACAGTGAGCAGTTCTTC
CASSEGYSEQFF
>TRBJ2-1|TRBD2|TRBV6-1|many
TGTGCCAGCAGTGAACTAGCGGGGGGACACAATGAGCAGTTCTTC
CASSELAGGHNEQFF
>TRBJ1-1|.|TRBV7-9|few
TGTGCCAGCAGCTTAGATCCTGAAGCTTTCTTT
CASSLDPEAFF
>TRBJ1-5|TRBD1|TRBV2|few
TGTGCCAGCAGTGAATTCGGGACAGGGCGGCCTCAGCCCCAGCATTTT
CASSEFGTGRPQPQHF
>TRBJ2-1|.|TRBV29-1|.
TGCAGCGGCCCGGTGGGAAATGAGCAGTTCTTC
CSGPVGNEQFF
>TRBJ2-1|TRBD2|TRBV24-1|.
TGTGCCACCAGTGGCCCGGTAGCGGGGGAATGGAGCTCCTACAATGAGCAGTTCTTC
CATSGPVAGEWSSYNEQFF
>TRBJ2-1|.|TRBV15|.
TGTGCCACCAGCAGACGATTAGCGGAGATCCAAGAGACCCAGTTCTTC
CATSRRLAEIQETQFF
>TRBJ2-1|TRBD1|TRBV29-1|.
TGCAGCGTTATGGACAGGGCGAGTGAGCAGTTCTTC
CSVMDRASEQFF
>TRBJ1-2|.|TRBV2|few
TGTGCCAGCAGCCTCGACAGTCTTAGGGGCTACACCTTC
CASSLDSLRGYTF
>TRBJ1-4|TRBD1|TRBV29-1|.
TGCAGCGTTGAGGGGACAGTTAATGAAAAACTGTTTTTT
CSVEGTVNEKLFF
>TRBJ2-6|.|TRBV5-1|once
TGCGTCAGCAGCTTGGACCAGTCTGGGGCCAACGTCCTGACTTTC
CVSSLDQSGANVLTF
>TRBJ2-5|.|TRBV5-1|many
TGCGCCAGCAGCTGGAGCCAAGAGACCCAGTACTTC
CASSWSQETQYF
>TRBJ2-2|TRBD2|TRBV7-2|.
TGTGCCAGCAGCTTACTAGCGGGAGATAGGACCGGGGAGCTGTTTTTT
CASSLLAGDRTGELFF
>TRBJ1-1|.|TRBV12-3/TRBV12-4|few
TGTGCCAGCGCCTGGGGACTCGACGGAGCTGAACCTTTCTTT
CASAWGLDGAEPFF
>TRBJ2-1|TRBD1|TRBV27|few
TGTGCCAGCAGTTTATCAAGGACAGGGGCAAATGAGCAGTTCTTC
CASSLSRTGANEQFF
>TRBJ1-1|.|TRBV10-3|once
TGTGCCGTCAGTATTGACCCCGGGGCTGAAGCTTTCTTT
CAVSIDPGAEAFF
>TRBJ2-7|.|TRBV10-3|many
TGTGCCATCAGCCTAGGGGGTTACGAGCAGTACTTC
CAISLGGYEQYF
>TRBJ2-3|.|TRBV4-1|.
TGCGCCAGCAGCCAAGAGGGGGAGCCCGGGCTCCAAGGGTACCTATTCACAGATACGCAGTATTTT
CASSQEGEPGLQGYLFTDTQYF
>TRBJ2-3|.|TRBV7-2|.
TGTGCCAGCAGGTGGATAGCGGCCTCTAGCACAGATACGCAGTATTTT
CASRWIAASSTDTQYF
>TRBJ1-4|TRBD1|TRBV5-6|.
TGTGCCAGCAGCCCCCGACAGGGTTGGAGTGAAAAACTGTTTTTT
CASSPRQGWSEKLFF
>TRBJ2-1|.|TRBV2|few
TGTGCCGACGATGAGGGGGGCCGAGGGGAGCAGTTCTTC
CADDEGGRGEQFF
>TRBJ2-3|TRBD2|TRBV2|few
TGTGCCAGCAGTGAAACGGGAGGGGCAGATACGCAGTATTTT
CASSETGGADTQYF
>TRBJ2-7|TRBD1|TRBV2|.
TGTGCCAGCAATGGAGGGACAGGGGGCCACGAGCAGTACTTC
CASNGGTGGHEQYF
>TRBJ2-3|.|TRBV28|.
TGTGCCAGCAGTTCTGGGCGGCCCACAGATACGCAGTATTTT
CASSSGRPTDTQYF
>TRBJ2-7|.|TRBV10-2|.
TGCGCCAGCAGTGAGCCAGGGGTGTACGAGCAGTACTTC
CASSEPGVYEQYF
>TRBJ2-5|TRBD1|TRBV7-9|few
TGTGCCAGCAGCAACCGACAGGGTCAAGAGACCCAGTACTTC
CASSNRQGQETQYF
>TRBJ2-5|.|TRBV6-2/TRBV6-3|.
TGTGCCAGCAGGGAACTAGAGACCCAGTACTTC
CASRELETQYF
>TRBJ1-5|.|TRBV12-3/TRBV12-4|few
TGTGCCAGCAGTCCCTCGGGCCTTAATAGCAATCAGCCCCAGCATTTT
CASSPSGLNSNQPQHF
>TRBJ2-7|.|TRBV5-1|few
TGCGCCAGCAGCTTGGTCGGGGATCTTCGCTACGAGCAGTACTTC
CASSLVGDLRYEQYF
>TRBJ2-7|.|TRBV20-1|.
TGCAGTGCTAGAAATGAACGGTCCTACGAGCAGTACTTC
CSARNERSYEQYF
>TRBJ1-1|.|TRBV9|.
TGTGCCAGCAGCGTAGGAGGGGGGGTCGAAGCTTTCTTT
CASSVGGGVEAFF
>TRBJ2-3|.|TRBV28|many
TGTGCCAGCAGTCCCCTAAGTCGCACAGATACGCAGTATTTT
CASSPLSRTDTQYF
>TRBJ1-2|.|TRBV7-2|.
TGTGCCAGCAGCTTAGGGAGGAGTCGGACTGGGTATGGCTACACCTTC
CASSLGRSRTGYGYTF
>TRBJ2-1|TRBD2|TRBV20-1|.
TGCAGTGCTAGAGATAGACAGCGGGGGTATGAAGGTGAGCAGTTCTTC
CSARDRQRGYEGEQFF
>TRBJ1-4|.|TRBV7-2|.
TGTGCCAGCAGGCCGGGGAGGGACCCGAGGGAAAAACTGTTTTTT
CASRPGRDPREKLFF
>TRBJ2-1|TRBD2|TRBV20-1|few
TGCAGGGTGAGACTAGCGGGAGGGGATGAGCAGTTCTTC
CRVRLAGGDEQFF
>TRBJ2-5|TRBD2|TRBV20-1|few
TGCAGTGCTACAGGGACTAGCGGGATCAGAGAGCAGTACTTC
CSATGTSGIREQYF